This passage covers 30 T cell receptor beta chains from one sample sequenced in a study of circulating and synovial CD4+ cells in juvenile arthritis. Profiled with immunoSEQ multiplex PCR; TCRdb holds only in-frame clones, not every one. The table includes around 30,000 clones, about 95% detected once. The sample was CD4+ T cells from blood. These TCRs come from a human donor with juvenile idiopathic arthritis.

The DNA of the CDR3 is TGCGCCAGCAGCTCGGAGCCGGGACAGGGTCCGGGGGACTATGGCTACACCTTC. Its translation is CASSSEPGQGPGDYGYTF. This chain uses TRBV5-1 with TRBJ1-2, with 9 bases matching TRBD1. This CDR3 contains 18 residues. The V segment lost 3 bases and the J segment 3 bases; nucleotides outside the gene matches: 15. Germline V gene data show CDR1 as SGHRS and CDR2 as YFSETQ.

The chain joins TRBV5-6 to TRBJ2-3, with 8 bases identical to TRBD1. Losses at the gene ends were 4 bases for V and 4 bases for J; bases not matched to a gene: 14. This CDR3 spans 17 amino acids. The germline gives CDR1 SGHDT, CDR2 YYEEEE. The CDR3 region is CASSVPRTGRLADTQYF. DNA for the CDR3: TGTGCCAGCAGCGTACCCCGGACAGGGAGGCTTGCAGATACGCAGTATTTT.

J is TRBJ1-3 and V is TRBV9, with 9 bases identical to TRBD1. The CDR3 consists of 14 residues. The V gene's germline CDR1 is SGDLS and CDR2 YYNGEE. J gave up 4 bases and V 3 bases, and 2 bases lay outside the gene matches. The CDR3 is CASSGDRGGNTIYF. CDR3 nucleotides: TGTGCCAGCAGCGGCGACAGGGGGGGAAACACCATATATTTT.

V is TRBV6-4 and J is TRBJ2-2; no firm D call. Germline V gene sequence: CDR1 MRHNA, CDR2 SNTAGT. Trimming shortened V by 3 bases and J by 5 bases, and 10 bases separated the two germline ends. This CDR3 region has 14 residues. As DNA, the CDR3 is TGTGCCAGCAGTGAGTTGTCGTCGACCGGGGAGCTGTTTTTT. It translates to CASSELSSTGELFF.

This clone was found once. This chain joins TRBV7-3 and TRBJ2-4; D is possibly TRBD2 (6 bases). From germline, CDR1 is SGHTA and CDR2 FQGTGA. The CDR3 is 16 amino acids. V lost 2 bases, J lost 1 base, and 12 bases lay in between. The CDR3 protein is CASSLSGGSAKNIQYF. CDR3 sequence (DNA): TGTGCCAGCAGCTTATCCGGAGGGTCGGCCAAAAACATTCAGTACTTC.

The chain recombines TRBV18 with TRBJ2-1; 8 nucleotides line up with TRBD1. The CDR3 loop spans 17 amino acids. Germline CDR1 and CDR2: KGHSH and LQKENI. J lost 5 bases, V lost 1 base, and 10 bases had no gene match. The CDR3 DNA is TGTGCCAGCTCACCACTTAAGACAGGGGTACGGGACAATGAGCAGTTCTTC. Translation gives CASSPLKTGVRDNEQFF.

The CDR3 DNA reads as TGTGCCAGCAGCGTAGGAGGCGGGGGTTGGGAGACAGATACGCAGTATTTT. Its protein product is CASSVGGGGWETDTQYF. The chain links TRBV9 to TRBJ2-3; 7 positions match TRBD2. CDR3 length equals 17 residues. V lost 0 bases, J lost 3 bases, and 10 bases stayed unmatched. CDR1 is SGDLS and CDR2 is YYNGEE in the germline V gene.

The chain links TRBV9 to TRBJ2-7, with unresolved D. V dropped 4 bases and J dropped 5 bases, with 16 bases sitting between them. Germline CDR1 reads SGDLS; CDR2 reads YYNGEE. There are 14 residues in the CDR3. The CDR3 DNA is TGTGCCAGCAGCTTTGCGGCGGCAAAAGACGAGCAGTACTTC. Amino acids: CASSFAAAKDEQYF.

V and J are TRBV7-9 and TRBJ2-7; D not resolved. Trimming shortened V by 2 bases and J by 6 bases, and 8 bases separated the two germline ends. This CDR3 comprises 12 residues. Germline CDR1 reads SEHNR; CDR2 reads FQNEAQ (reference sequence). The CDR3 region has the DNA TGTGCCAGCAGCTTAATTAGTCGCGAGCAGTACTTC. Its translation: CASSLISREQYF.

The V gene is TRBV7-3, the J gene TRBJ2-5; TRBD1 matches 8 bases. Per the germline V gene, CDR1 is SGHTA and CDR2 is FQGTGA. V trimming: 4 bases; J trimming: 1 base; junction bases outside the gene matches: 5. The CDR3 runs to 15 residues. The CDR3 DNA follows: TGTGCCAGCAGCTCCCCGGACAGGGCCCAAGAGACCCAGTACTTC. Protein product: CASSSPDRAQETQYF. Drawing the rest from reference TRBV7-3 and TRBJ2-5, the complete variable domain is GAGVSQTPSNKVTEKGKYVELRCDPISGHTALYWYRQSLGQGPEFLIYFQGTGAADDSGLPNDRFFAVRPEGSVSTLKIQRTERGDSAVYLCASSSPDRAQETQYFGPGTRLLVL.

The V call is TRBV6-5, the J call TRBJ2-1; TRBD2 matches 11 bases. Losses at the gene ends were 10 bases for V and 7 bases for J; bases not matched to a gene: 6. The CDR3 covers 13 residues. Looked up from germline, CDR1 is MNHEY and CDR2 is SVGAGI. CDR3 DNA sequence: TGTGCCACCCGACTAGCGGGATTGAATGAGCAGTTCTTC. It codes for CATRLAGLNEQFF.

For this clone: Within the sample, other DNA sequences also encode this same CDR3. This chain links TRBV7-6 with TRBJ2-5, with 8 bases identical to TRBD1. The trim removed 5 bases at V and 4 bases at J, leaving 9 bases unmatched. Germline V lookup: CDR1 SGHVS, CDR2 FNYEAQ. This CDR3 comprises 15 residues. The CDR3 nucleotides are TGTGCCAGCAGCCAGGACAGGGAATGGAGAGAGACCCAGTACTTC. It is translated as CASSQDREWRETQYF.

As DNA, the CDR3 is TGCAGCGTCCCTAGGGAGGGCTATGGCTACACCTTC. This encodes CSVPREGYGYTF. This rearrangement joins TRBV29-1 to TRBJ1-2, with D hard to call. This CDR3 is 12 amino acids long. The V end was cut by 6 bases, the J end by 4 bases, with 12 bases between. In germline, CDR1 is SQVTM, CDR2 ANQGSEA.

V and J are TRBV7-6 and TRBJ1-2; D gene uncertain. Deletions cut 1 base from V and 8 bases from J, with 11 bases between. Germline V gene sequence: CDR1 SGHVS, CDR2 FNYEAQ. The length of the CDR3 is 13 residues. The chain's CDR3 is CASSLGGSEGYTF. CDR3 nucleotide sequence: TGTGCCAGCAGCTTAGGAGGATCAGAAGGCTACACCTTC.

About this clone: The junction and the germline gene differ at one end; a read error may be behind it. Other DNA sequences in the sample encode the same CDR3. The chain recombines TRBV11-2 with TRBJ1-6; D gene ambiguous. The CDR3 has 15 amino acids. Looked up from germline, CDR1 is SGHAT and CDR2 is FQNNGV. In nucleotides, the CDR3 is TGTGCCAGCAGGGTTAGGAGCTCCTATAATTCCCCCCTCCACTTT. Residues: CASRVRSSYNSPLHF.

V usage is TRBV18 and J usage is TRBJ2-4; 8 bases match TRBD2. The V gene end was trimmed by 6 bases and the J gene end by 4 bases; junction bases not matched to a gene: 20. CDR1 and CDR2 from the germline V gene are KGHSH and LQKENI. The CDR3 runs 19 residues. Written as DNA, the CDR3 is TGTGCCAGCTCGGCCTCACTTAGCGGGACCCGTGAGGCGAAAAACATTCAGTACTTC. This gives the protein CASSASLSGTREAKNIQYF. The variable domain in full, completed from reference TRBV18 and TRBJ2-4, reads NAGVMQNPRHLVRRRGQEARLRCSPMKGHSHVYWYRQLPEEGLKFMVYLQKENIIDESGMPKERFSAEFPKEGPSILRIQQVVRGDSAAYFCASSASLSGTREAKNIQYFGAGTRLSVL.

V and J are TRBV19 and TRBJ2-3; 7 bases fit TRBD1. From germline, CDR1 is LNHDA and CDR2 SQIVND (reference sequence). Losses at the gene ends were 11 bases for V and 0 bases for J; bases not matched to a gene: 8. The CDR3 is 14 amino acids. The CDR3 region is CAVRQGASTDTQYF. CDR3 in DNA: TGTGCCGTAAGACAGGGAGCTAGCACAGATACGCAGTATTTT. The full variable domain, completed using reference TRBV19 and TRBJ2-3, is DGGITQSPKYLFRKEGQNVTLSCEQNLNHDAMYWYRQDPGQGLRLIYYSQIVNDFQKGDIAEGYSVSREKKESFPLTVTSAQKNPTAFYLCAVRQGASTDTQYFGPGTRLTVL.

The chain is built from TRBV6-1 and TRBJ2-7; TRBD1 aligns across 7 bases. V gave up 4 bases and J gave up 3 bases; unmatched junction bases: 6. Germline lookup yields CDR1 MNHNS and CDR2 SASEGT. CDR3 length: 14 amino acids. For the CDR3, the DNA is TGTGCCAGCAGTGCTCACCGGGACAGCTACGAGCAGTACTTC. It codes for CASSAHRDSYEQYF.

The chain joins TRBV6-1 to TRBJ1-4; D is perhaps TRBD1 (5 bases). This CDR3 is 15 amino acids long. Between the trimmed V and J ends, which lost 4 bases and 0 bases, there was a span of 9 bases. The germline gives CDR1 MNHNS, CDR2 SASEGT. CDR3 DNA: TGTGCCAGCAGTGTTGGACACGCAACTAATGAAAAACTGTTTTTT. Protein product: CASSVGHATNEKLFF.

This clone was picked up one time. The chain couples TRBV9 to TRBJ2-5; unclear D gene. V lost 0 bases and J lost 7, with 10 bases in between. The V gene's germline CDR1 is SGDLS and CDR2 YYNGEE. This CDR3 is 13 amino acids long. The CDR3 sequence: CASSVEVSGTQYF. As DNA, the CDR3 is TGTGCCAGCAGCGTAGAAGTTTCGGGGACCCAGTACTTC.

The CDR3 DNA reads TGCGCCAGCAGCTTGGACTATCGCTCCTACGAGCAGTACTTC. Translation gives CASSLDYRSYEQYF. The chain carries TRBV5-1 and TRBJ2-7; no clear D gene. Per the germline V gene, CDR1 is SGHRS and CDR2 is YFSETQ. The CDR3 length is 14 residues. The V end was cut by 0 bases, the J end by 0 bases, with 7 bases between.

The gene calls are TRBV27 and TRBJ2-1, with TRBD2 matching over 8 bases. Trimming took 1 base from V and 3 from J; bases not matched to a gene: 5. The CDR3 loop spans 16 amino acids. The germline V gene encodes CDR1 MNHEY and CDR2 SMNVEV (reference sequence). The CDR3 bases are TGTGCCAGCAGTTTATTAAAGCGGGGGCACTACAATGAGCAGTTCTTC. Translating gives CASSLLKRGHYNEQFF.

The V call is TRBV11-2, the J call TRBJ2-7; TRBD2 agrees at 13 bases. V dropped 3 bases and J dropped 6; count of bases not matched to a gene: 5. The CDR3 loop spans 15 amino acids. The V gene's germline CDR1 is SGHAT and CDR2 FQNNGV. The CDR3 region is CASSFTSGRAIEQYF. DNA of the CDR3: TGTGCCAGCAGCTTTACTAGCGGGAGGGCCATCGAGCAGTACTTC. Drawing the rest from reference TRBV11-2 and TRBJ2-7, the complete variable domain is EAGVAQSPRYKIIEKRQSVAFWCNPISGHATLYWYQQILGQGPKLLIQFQNNGVVDDSQLPKDRFSAERLKGVDSTLKIQPAKLEDSAVYLCASSFTSGRAIEQYFGPGTRLTVT.

The chain links TRBV5-1 to TRBJ1-1; 8 nucleotides line up with TRBD1. V shed 2 bases, J shed 1 base, and the junction held 4 bases outside the gene matches. The CDR3 runs 15 residues. Germline CDR1 is SGHRS and CDR2 is YFSETQ. The CDR3 DNA reads TGCGCCAGCAGCTTCAGGGGGCTAGGGAACACTGAAGCTTTCTTT. Protein product: CASSFRGLGNTEAFF.

The chain combines TRBV6-1 with TRBJ2-5; D is ambiguous. The last part of the DNA fits TRBJ2-7 better; the J call may be wrong. This CDR3 is built from 13 residues. Germline V gene lookup returns CDR1 MNHNS and CDR2 SASEGT. DNA for the CDR3: TGTGCCAGCAGTGAAGGACCAGACTACGAGCAGTACTTC. Translation gives CASSEGPDYEQYF.

J is TRBJ1-5 and V is TRBV6-6, with D hard to call. The V end was cut by 6 bases, the J end by 5 bases, with 5 bases between. Germline CDR1 MNHNY, CDR2 SVGAGI (reference sequence). There are 11 residues in the CDR3. CDR3 DNA sequence: TGTGCCAGCAGGAGGGATCAGCCCCAGCATTTT. Encoded protein: CASRRDQPQHF.

This chain uses TRBV28 with TRBJ2-4, with 7 bases aligning to TRBD1. The J segment lost 1 base and the V segment lost 3 bases, leaving 6 bases of the junction unmatched. Germline CDR1 and CDR2: MDHEN and SYDVKM. The CDR3 consists of 16 residues. The CDR3 here is CASSLLQGTAKNIQYF. CDR3 in DNA: TGTGCCAGCAGTTTGCTACAGGGGACGGCCAAAAACATTCAGTACTTC.

The gene calls are TRBV30 and TRBJ1-1, with 8 bases that match TRBD1. This CDR3 comprises 14 residues. The V gene end was trimmed by 1 base and the J gene end by 1 base; junction bases not matched to a gene: 2. Germline V gives CDR1 GTSNPN, CDR2 SVGIG (reference sequence). CDR3 loop: CAWSGDRRNTEAFF. CDR3 bases: TGTGCCTGGAGTGGGGACAGGCGGAACACTGAAGCTTTCTTT.

The chain is built from TRBV27 and TRBJ2-5; 7 bases agree with TRBD2. The CDR3 consists of 14 residues. Germline CDR1 is MNHEY and CDR2 is SMNVEV (reference sequence). The trim removed 4 bases at V and 2 bases at J, leaving 4 bases unmatched. Written as DNA, the CDR3 is TGTGCCAGCAGTTCCTGGGGGGGGCAAGAGACCCAGTACTTC. Its translation: CASSSWGGQETQYF.

In this sample, this clone turned up a few times. J is TRBJ2-7 and V is TRBV18; D is unresolved. CDR3 length: 13 amino acids. Trimming removed 3 bases at V and 2 bases at J, with 8 bases between. Germline assignment: CDR1 KGHSH and CDR2 LQKENI. In DNA, the CDR3 is TGTGCCAGCTCACCGAGCAGGACCTACGAGCAGTACTTC. Residues: CASSPSRTYEQYF.